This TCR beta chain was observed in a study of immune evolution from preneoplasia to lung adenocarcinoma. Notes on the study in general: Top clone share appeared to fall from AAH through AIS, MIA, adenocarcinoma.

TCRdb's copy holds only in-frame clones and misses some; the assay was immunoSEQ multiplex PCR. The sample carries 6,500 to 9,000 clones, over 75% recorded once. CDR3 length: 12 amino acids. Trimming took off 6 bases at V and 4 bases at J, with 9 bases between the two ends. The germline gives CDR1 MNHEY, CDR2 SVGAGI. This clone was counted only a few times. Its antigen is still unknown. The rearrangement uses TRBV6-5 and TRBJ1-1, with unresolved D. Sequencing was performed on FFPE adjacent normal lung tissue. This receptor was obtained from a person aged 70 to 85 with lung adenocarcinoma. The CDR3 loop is CASRSFGTEAFF. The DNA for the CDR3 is TGTGCCAGCAGGTCCTTCGGCACTGAAGCTTTCTTT.